One and the same sample provided the 19 T cell receptor beta chains below, sequenced in a study of blood T cell repertoires in COVID-19. The data were produced by immunoSEQ multiplex PCR, yet TCRdb's version contains in-frame clones alone and is incomplete. The sample consists of 150,000 to 200,000 clones, around 74% of them appearing once. Sequencing input: peripheral blood. The receptors were gathered from a woman of 80 years or more with acute or convalescent COVID-19.

The chain recombines TRBV10-2 with TRBJ1-5; no definite D call. CDR1 and CDR2 (germline): WSHSY, SAAADI. The V end was cut by 6 bases, the J end by 2 bases, with 17 bases between. The CDR3 loop spans 16 amino acids. The CDR3 DNA reads as TGCGCCAGCAGGGCCGGACTCGGTCGTGGCAATCAGCCCCAGCATTTT. Translating gives CASRAGLGRGNQPQHF.

The chain carries TRBV7-9 and TRBJ2-3, with TRBD2 identical over 8 bases. CDR1 is SEHNR, CDR2 FQNEAQ, per germline (reference sequence). The V segment lost 3 bases and the J segment 1 base; nucleotides outside the gene matches: 3. The CDR3 has 15 residues. The CDR3: CASSFTLAGTDTQYF. The DNA for the CDR3 is TGTGCCAGCAGCTTTACACTAGCGGGCACAGATACGCAGTATTTT.

This rearrangement joins TRBV6-4 to TRBJ1-1; D not resolved. The CDR3 spans 13 residues. Trimming took off 4 bases at V and 1 base at J, with 7 bases between the two ends. CDR1 is MRHNA, CDR2 SNTAGT, per germline. Here the CDR3 reads CASSAEANTEAFF. CDR3 DNA: TGTGCCAGCAGTGCCGAAGCGAACACTGAAGCTTTCTTT.

This sequence joins TRBV6-2 or TRBV6-3 and TRBJ1-2; D is perhaps TRBD1 (5 bases). Trimming removed 0 bases from V and 8 bases from J, with 13 bases in between. Germline CDR1 is MNHEY and CDR2 is SVGEGT. There are 14 residues in the CDR3. CDR3 amino acids: CASSYSIQGNGYTF. CDR3 DNA: TGTGCCAGCAGTTACTCGATTCAGGGCAACGGCTACACCTTC.

The CDR3 DNA sequence: TGTGCCAGCAGGCTGACACGTAACTATGGCTACACCTTC. Its translation is CASRLTRNYGYTF. The chain combines TRBV27 with TRBJ1-2; D unresolved. Germline CDR1 and CDR2: MNHEY and SMNVEV (reference sequence). The CDR3 contains 13 residues. Trimming removed 6 bases from V and 1 base from J, with 9 bases in between.

The sample holds a few counts of this clone. This chain uses TRBV28 with TRBJ2-7, with 7 bases fitting TRBD2. The CDR3 consists of 16 residues. CDR1 and CDR2 (germline): MDHEN, SYDVKM. Unmatched junction bases numbered 12, after V lost 3 bases and J lost 4 bases. CDR3 bases: TGTGCCAGCAGTTTCCACCTTGCGGGACTATCGTACGAGCAGTACTTC. This codes for CASSFHLAGLSYEQYF.

This chain joins TRBV21-1 and TRBJ2-4; the table's D call TRBD2 went unverified against the DNA. TRBV21-1 is deemed a pseudogene. This CDR3 spans 18 amino acids. This CDR3 is CASSNPARVAVSKNIQYF. DNA for the CDR3: TGTGCCAGCAGCAATCCGGCACGAGTAGCGGTGAGCAAAAACATTCAGTACTTC.

The chain combines TRBV19 with TRBJ1-1; the match to TRBD1 covers 8 bases. Germline V CDR1 and CDR2: LNHDA, SQIVND (reference sequence). CDR3 length: 12 amino acids. V lost 6 bases to trimming and J lost 8 bases; unmatched junction nucleotides: 5. The CDR3: CASRPDRAEAFF. The CDR3 nucleotides are TGTGCCAGTAGGCCGGACAGGGCAGAAGCTTTCTTT.

V is TRBV10-1 and J is TRBJ2-1; a weak D match, TRBD2 (5 bases). Trimming pared 1 base from V and 1 base from J, leaving 11 bases between. Germline V gene data show CDR1 as WNHNN and CDR2 as SYGVQD (reference sequence). This CDR3 has 16 residues. In DNA form, the CDR3 reads TGCGCCAGCAGTGAGTTGGCAGCGGTTTCCTACAATGAGCAGTTCTTC. Its translation: CASSELAAVSYNEQFF.

This clone occurred a few times. The J gene is TRBJ2-7, the V gene TRBV4-1; TRBD1 matches at 10 bases. Germline CDR1 is MGHRA and CDR2 is YSYEKL. The CDR3 extends over 15 amino acids. Germline trimming cut 3 bases from V and 3 bases from J; bases unmatched to any gene: 5. The DNA of the CDR3 is TGCGCCAGCAGCCAGGGGACAGGGGCTAACTACGAGCAGTACTTC. It encodes CASSQGTGANYEQYF.

This chain uses TRBV6-5 with TRBJ1-6, with 9 positions matching TRBD1. Germline V gene data show CDR1 as MNHEY and CDR2 as SVGAGI. Unmatched junction bases numbered 6, after V lost 6 bases and J lost 6 bases. The length of the CDR3 is 15 residues. The CDR3, as DNA: TGTGCCAGCAGACTGGAGACAGGGGGTAATTCACCCCTCCACTTT. Its protein is CASRLETGGNSPLHF.

The J gene is TRBJ2-7, the V gene TRBV28; D might be TRBD1 (5 bases). Trimming stripped 2 bases from V and 1 base from J, with 12 bases between. Germline assignment: CDR1 MDHEN and CDR2 SYDVKM. This CDR3 comprises 15 residues. This chain's CDR3 is CASSLIVRASYEQYF. CDR3 DNA: TGTGCCAGCAGTTTAATCGTCAGGGCGTCCTACGAGCAGTACTTC.

For the CDR3, the DNA is TGCGCCAGCAACAAGGAGGGTTACGAGCAGTACTTC. It yields the protein CASNKEGYEQYF. This sequence joins TRBV5-1 and TRBJ2-7, with a possible D match to TRBD2 (6 bases). Deletions cut 6 bases from V and 4 bases from J, with 11 bases between. Germline assignment: CDR1 SGHRS and CDR2 YFSETQ. CDR3 length: 12 residues.

The J gene is TRBJ2-3, the V gene TRBV11-3; D is perhaps TRBD2 (5 bases). The CDR3 is 14 amino acids. From germline, CDR1 is SGHNT and CDR2 YENEEA. Trimming removed 5 bases from V and 4 bases from J, with 13 bases in between. CDR3 nucleotides: TGTGCCAGCAGCCCCACTAGGAGTTCAGATACGCAGTATTTT. It translates to CASSPTRSSDTQYF.

In its sample, this clone was seen a few times. This sequence joins TRBV5-1 and TRBJ2-3; weak D call: TRBD1 (6 bases). With 0 bases removed from V and 0 bases from J, the gap between germline ends came to 8 bases. CDR3 length equals 15 residues. Germline V gene data show CDR1 as SGHRS and CDR2 as YFSETQ. CDR3 DNA: TGCGCCAGCAGCTTGGGACAGGTTAGCACAGATACGCAGTATTTT. This codes for CASSLGQVSTDTQYF.

The J gene is TRBJ2-5, the V gene TRBV6-5; 7 bases match TRBD1. There are 14 residues in the CDR3. Germline V CDR1 and CDR2: MNHEY, SVGAGI. The J segment lost 5 bases and the V segment lost 4 bases, leaving 7 bases of the junction unmatched. The CDR3 sequence: CASSFRQGHETQYF. Here the CDR3 DNA reads TGTGCCAGCAGTTTTAGACAGGGACACGAGACCCAGTACTTC.

This clone was counted between two and nine times. V and J are TRBV24-1 and TRBJ1-5; no reliable D call. CDR1 is KGHDR and CDR2 is SFDVKD in the germline V gene. This CDR3 has 15 amino acids. V gave up 2 bases and J gave up 5 bases, with 12 bases separating them. The chain's CDR3 is CATSDYGRGDQPQHF. The CDR3 nucleotides read TGTGCCACCAGTGATTACGGTCGCGGTGATCAGCCCCAGCATTTT.

V gene TRBV18 combines with J gene TRBJ1-3; D unresolved. The CDR3 is 15 amino acids. The germline V gene has CDR1 KGHSH and CDR2 LQKENI. Trimming cost V 1 base and J 0 bases, with 7 bases left between them. CDR3 in DNA: TGTGCCAGCTCACCACGGCAGAACTCTGGAAACACCATATATTTT. Protein sequence: CASSPRQNSGNTIYF.

The chain is built from TRBV10-1 and TRBJ2-3; the match to TRBD1 covers 8 bases. Germline lookup yields CDR1 WNHNN and CDR2 SYGVQD (reference sequence). The CDR3 contains 15 residues. The trim removed 6 bases at V and 2 bases at J, leaving 7 bases unmatched. CDR3 region: CASRKGTGATDTQYF. For the CDR3, the DNA is TGCGCCAGCAGAAAGGGGACAGGAGCCACAGATACGCAGTATTTT.